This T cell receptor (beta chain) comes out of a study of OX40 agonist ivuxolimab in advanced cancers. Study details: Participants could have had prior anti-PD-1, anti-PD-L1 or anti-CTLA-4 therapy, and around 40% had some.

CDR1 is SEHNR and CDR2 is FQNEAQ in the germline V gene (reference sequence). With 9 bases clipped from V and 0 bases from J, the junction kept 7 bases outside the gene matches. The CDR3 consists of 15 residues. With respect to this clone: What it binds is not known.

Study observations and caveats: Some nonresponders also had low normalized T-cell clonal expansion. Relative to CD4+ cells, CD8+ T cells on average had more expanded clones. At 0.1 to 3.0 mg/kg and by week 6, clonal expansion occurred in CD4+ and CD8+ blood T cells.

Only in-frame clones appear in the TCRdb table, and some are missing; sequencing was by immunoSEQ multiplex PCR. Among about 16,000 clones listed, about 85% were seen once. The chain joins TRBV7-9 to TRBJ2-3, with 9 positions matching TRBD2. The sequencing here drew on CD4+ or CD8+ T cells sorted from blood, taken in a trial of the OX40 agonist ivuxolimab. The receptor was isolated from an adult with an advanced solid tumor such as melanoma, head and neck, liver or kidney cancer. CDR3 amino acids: CASSRGRASTDTQYF. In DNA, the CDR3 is TGTGCCAGTAGTCGCGGGAGGGCGAGCACAGATACGCAGTATTTT.